What follows describes a single T cell receptor beta chain. Its antigen remains unknown. This entry comes from a study of shared clonotypes between healthy human individuals. The wider study: Donors had three CD4 naive, three CD4 memory, two CD8 naive and one CD8 memory plate apiece. General study results and limits: Non-shared clonotypes displayed generation probabilities falling below those of clonotypes present in all four donors. Generally, naive subsets came out with larger estimated richness than memory subsets.

Deep was the level used in running the assay. Clones were sequenced by immunoSEQ multiplex PCR, and TCRdb holds only the in-frame ones, with some missing. The sample lists over a million clones, more than 95% seen once, with roughly 1.2% in the top ten. This CDR3 has 16 amino acids. V shed 1 base and J shed 2 bases, with 13 bases lying between them. Germline CDR1 reads SGHRS; CDR2 reads YFSETQ. The source of this sequence is a man younger than 40 in good health. The chain combines TRBV5-1 with TRBJ1-3; D not resolved. Input material: naive CD4+ T cells sorted from blood. Subset denoted: CD45RA+ positively selected. This chain's CDR3 is CASSLSGGGTGNTIYF. The CDR3 DNA follows: TGCGCCAGCAGCTTGTCCGGCGGAGGAACTGGAAACACCATATATTTT.